This entry lists 30 T cell receptor beta chains sequenced from one sample in a study of T cell changes during pregnancy in multiple sclerosis. This table comes from immunoSEQ multiplex PCR, and its TCRdb copy is limited to in-frame clones, with some not included. The sample has about 60,000 clones, approximately 90% seen once. The sample was CD4+ T cells from peripheral blood mononuclear cells, taken in the first trimester of pregnancy. The receptors derive from a female donor with multiple sclerosis, enrolled in a pregnancy study.

The chain carries TRBV5-1 and TRBJ2-7; 8 positions match TRBD1. CDR3 length: 13 amino acids. Per germline, CDR1 SGHRS and CDR2 YFSETQ. Trimming removed 4 bases from V and 7 bases from J; junction bases left unmatched: 7. The CDR3 reads CASSAGTGEEQYF. In nucleotides, the CDR3 is TGCGCCAGCAGCGCGGGGACAGGTGAAGAGCAGTACTTC. The full variable domain, rest sourced from reference TRBV5-1 and TRBJ2-7, is KAGVTQTPRYLIKTRGQQVTLSCSPISGHRSVSWYQQTPGQGLQFLFEYFSETQRNKGNFPGRFSGRQFSNSRSEMNVSTLELGDSALYLCASSAGTGEEQYFGPGTRLTVT.

The chain employs TRBV5-1 and TRBJ2-7, with 12 nucleotides matching TRBD2. Unmatched junction bases numbered 8, after V lost 1 base and J lost 0 bases. This CDR3 region has 18 residues. Germline V gives CDR1 SGHRS, CDR2 YFSETQ. CDR3 in amino acids: CASSLRLAGATSSYEQYF. In nucleotides, the CDR3 is TGCGCCAGCAGCTTGCGACTAGCGGGGGCGACAAGCTCCTACGAGCAGTACTTC.

The chain uses TRBV2 and TRBJ1-1; D is undetermined. The CDR3 consists of 13 residues. V lost 7 bases to trimming and J lost 1 base, with 10 bases between them. Germline V gives CDR1 SNHLY, CDR2 FYNNEI. CDR3 DNA sequence: TGTGCCAGCACTCTTCAGGCGAACACTGAAGCTTTCTTT. It yields the protein CASTLQANTEAFF. Combining the CDR3 with reference TRBV2 and TRBJ1-1 gives the whole variable domain EPEVTQTPSHQVTQMGQEVILRCVPISNHLYFYWYRQILGQKVEFLVSFYNNEISEKSEIFDDQFSVERPDGSNFTLKIRSTKLEDSAMYFCASTLQANTEAFFGQGTRLTVV.

This clone was seen only once. V and J are TRBV15 and TRBJ2-3, with D maybe TRBD2 (5 bases). From germline, CDR1 is LNHNV and CDR2 YYDKDF (reference sequence). Trimming removed 8 bases at V and 6 bases at J, with 18 bases between. The CDR3 has 14 residues. The CDR3 nucleotides read TGTGCCACCCACCGGGGTGATTCAGGTGATACGCAGTATTTT. Its protein product is CATHRGDSGDTQYF.

This clone was seen a single time. The DNA for the CDR3 is TGTGCCAGCAGCTTACAAGGGGCAGATACGCAGTATTTT. Protein sequence: CASSLQGADTQYF. This chain links TRBV7-2 with TRBJ2-3; D possibly corresponds to TRBD1 (5 bases). CDR3 length: 13 residues. CDR1 and CDR2 from the germline V gene are SGHTA and FQGNSA. Trimming left V 2 bases short and J 4 bases short, with 7 bases between.

The chain has TRBV10-3 and TRBJ2-7; TRBD2 matches at 9 bases. V shed 8 bases and J 0 bases; nucleotides not matched to a gene: 11. CDR1 is ENHRY and CDR2 is SYGVKD in the germline V gene. The CDR3 runs to 16 residues. The CDR3 region has the DNA TGTGCCATCGGGTTATCTAGCGGGGATCCCTCCTACGAGCAGTACTTC. The encoded protein is CAIGLSSGDPSYEQYF.

The rearrangement joins TRBV6-5 to TRBJ1-1; weak D call: TRBD1 (6 bases). The CDR3 runs to 14 residues. The germline V gene has CDR1 MNHEY and CDR2 SVGAGI. Trimming pared 6 bases from V and 11 bases from J, leaving 22 bases between. CDR3 DNA: TGTGCCAGCAGCAAAGAGGGGGGAGGGCCTGGGGCTTTCTTT. This codes for CASSKEGGGPGAFF.

V is TRBV30 and J is TRBJ1-2, with TRBD1 matching over 12 bases. V was pared by 8 bases and J by 1 base, with 5 bases of the junction left unmatched. Germline-derived CDR1 and CDR2 are GTSNPN and SVGIG (reference sequence). The CDR3 totals 14 residues. The CDR3 is CAGRDRGLNYGYTF. The CDR3 bases are TGTGCCGGTAGGGACAGGGGGCTTAACTATGGCTACACCTTC.

The chain combines TRBV10-3 with TRBJ1-1; perhaps TRBD1 as D (5 bases). The germline gives CDR1 ENHRY, CDR2 SYGVKD. This CDR3 spans 16 amino acids. V dropped 0 bases and J dropped 5 bases, with 16 bases sitting between them. The CDR3 reads CAISESWRGLETEAFF. CDR3 DNA sequence: TGTGCCATCAGTGAGTCTTGGCGGGGACTAGAGACTGAAGCTTTCTTT.

Here the CDR3 reads CASSLGGQTIYEQYF. In DNA form, the CDR3 reads TGCGCCAGCAGCTTGGGGGGACAGACCATCTACGAGCAGTACTTC. V is TRBV5-1 and J is TRBJ2-7, with 7 bases lining up with TRBD1. CDR3 length equals 15 residues. Losses at the gene ends were 0 bases for V and 3 bases for J; bases not matched to a gene: 6. Germline V CDR1 and CDR2: SGHRS, YFSETQ.

This chain joins TRBV5-4 and TRBJ2-5; tentatively, D is TRBD2 (5 bases). Germline loops: CDR1 SGHNT, CDR2 YYREEE (reference sequence). The V end was cut by 1 base, the J end by 3 bases, with 7 bases between. The CDR3 runs to 13 residues. CDR3 protein: CASSLFSEETQYF. CDR3 nucleotides: TGTGCCAGCAGCTTGTTTAGCGAAGAGACCCAGTACTTC.

CDR3 residues: CASSSPLRAGELFF. The DNA of the CDR3 is TGTGCCAGCAGCTCCCCCCTCCGCGCCGGGGAGCTGTTTTTT. The V gene is TRBV7-2, the J gene TRBJ2-2, with no clear D. The CDR3 covers 14 residues. Germline V CDR1 and CDR2: SGHTA, FQGNSA. V shed 4 bases and J shed 6 bases, with 12 bases lying between them.

The chain has TRBV4-1 and TRBJ2-7, with a weak D call TRBD2 (6 bases). From germline, CDR1 is MGHRA and CDR2 YSYEKL. CDR3 length: 14 amino acids. V lost 1 base and J 7 bases, leaving 14 bases between the germline ends. CDR3 residues: CASSQVGGRGEQYF. The CDR3 nucleotides read TGCGCCAGCAGCCAAGTCGGAGGGAGAGGAGAGCAGTACTTC.

This CDR3 reads CASSDPRSGDEQYF. In DNA form, the CDR3 reads TGTGCCAGCAGTGATCCACGCTCGGGGGACGAGCAGTACTTC. The gene calls are TRBV25-1 and TRBJ2-7; perhaps TRBD2 as D (6 bases). The V end lost 3 bases, the J end lost 5 bases, and 14 bases lay between the germline ends. Germline-derived CDR1 and CDR2 are MGHDK and SYGVNS. CDR3 length equals 14 residues.

This clone turned up a few times. The CDR3 here is CASISQGRAEAFF. In DNA form, the CDR3 reads TGTGCCAGCATCTCCCAGGGAAGGGCTGAAGCTTTCTTT. J is TRBJ1-1 and V is TRBV25-1; the D gene is possibly TRBD1 (5 bases). The CDR3 length is 13 residues. Per the germline V gene, CDR1 is MGHDK and CDR2 is SYGVNS. The V end lost 7 bases, the J end lost 6 bases, and 15 bases lay between the germline ends.

V gene TRBV25-1 combines with J gene TRBJ1-1; D perhaps matches TRBD1 (5 bases). The CDR3 totals 14 residues. The germline V gene encodes CDR1 MGHDK and CDR2 SYGVNS. Trimming left V 8 bases short and J 6 bases short, with 19 bases between. DNA of the CDR3: TGTGCCAGCGGGGTGGGGACTTCCCTCTCTGAAGCTTTCTTT. Its translation is CASGVGTSLSEAFF.

V usage is TRBV4-3 and J usage is TRBJ2-2, with 8 nucleotides matching TRBD1. The CDR3 loop spans 17 amino acids. CDR1 LGHNA and CDR2 YSLEER come from the germline V gene. The trim removed 1 base at V and 7 bases at J, leaving 11 bases unmatched. For the CDR3, the DNA is TGCGCCAGCAGCCAAGGGGACCGGGACAGGCAAATCGGGGAGCTGTTTTTT. Encoded protein: CASSQGDRDRQIGELFF.

This chain connects TRBV5-6 to TRBJ1-5; TRBD1 might be the D (5 bases). The germline CDR1 and CDR2 sequences are SGHDT and YYEEEE. This CDR3 contains 16 residues. Trimming stripped 4 bases from V and 2 bases from J, with 16 bases between. Here the CDR3 DNA reads TGTGCCAGCAGCCCGAACGAAGGGGCAGGCAATCAGCCCCAGCATTTT. This gives the protein CASSPNEGAGNQPQHF.

The genes are TRBV5-6 and TRBJ1-3, with a tentative D call TRBD1 (5 bases). CDR1 and CDR2 (germline): SGHDT, YYEEEE. There are 17 residues in the CDR3. Trimming stripped 0 bases from V and 2 bases from J, with 15 bases between. The CDR3 DNA reads as TGTGCCAGCAGCTTGGGGAACAGGCTACTAACTGGAAACACCATATATTTT. Amino acid sequence: CASSLGNRLLTGNTIYF. The complete variable domain, with remaining parts taken from reference TRBV5-6 and TRBJ1-3, reads DAGVTQSPTHLIKTRGQQVTLRCSPKSGHDTVSWYQQALGQGPQFIFQYYEEEERQRGNFPDRFSGHQFPNYSSELNVNALLLGDSALYLCASSLGNRLLTGNTIYFGEGSWLTVV.

V and J are TRBV27 and TRBJ1-6; D is possibly TRBD1 (5 bases). With 5 bases removed from V and 3 bases from J, the gap between germline ends came to 11 bases. CDR1 and CDR2 (germline): MNHEY, SMNVEV (reference sequence). The CDR3 covers 15 residues. The CDR3 spells CASSPRQNYNSPLHF. The CDR3 DNA reads as TGTGCCAGCAGTCCCCGACAGAACTATAATTCACCCCTCCACTTT.

This sequence joins TRBV10-3 and TRBJ1-5, with no clear D. There are 12 residues in the CDR3. Germline V lookup: CDR1 ENHRY, CDR2 SYGVKD. V lost 4 bases and J 7 bases, leaving 8 bases between the germline ends. CDR3 sequence reads: CAISGGGQPQHF. In DNA form, the CDR3 reads TGTGCCATCAGTGGGGGAGGGCAGCCCCAGCATTTT.

CDR3 sequence (DNA): TGTGCCATCAGTGAGCCGGGGACAGGAACCTCCTACGAGCAGTACTTC. Protein sequence: CAISEPGTGTSYEQYF. V usage is TRBV10-3 and J usage is TRBJ2-7, with 8 bases fitting TRBD1. J gave up 0 bases and V 2 bases, and 6 bases lay outside the gene matches. In germline, CDR1 is ENHRY, CDR2 SYGVKD. This CDR3 comprises 16 residues.

V gene TRBV27 combines with J gene TRBJ2-3; 9 bases match TRBD2. The V segment lost 4 bases and the J segment 5 bases; nucleotides outside the gene matches: 13. The CDR3 has 17 residues. CDR1 is MNHEY, CDR2 SMNVEV, per germline (reference sequence). As DNA, the CDR3 is TGTGCCAGCAGTTGGCTGGGGCGGGGGGGCCCCGGAGATACGCAGTATTTT. This translates into CASSWLGRGGPGDTQYF.

The V gene is TRBV29-1, the J gene TRBJ1-2; D is unresolved. The V end lost 5 bases, the J end lost 0 bases, and 7 bases lay between the germline ends. CDR3 size: 12 residues. The germline gives CDR1 SQVTM, CDR2 ANQGSEA. The DNA for the CDR3 is TGCAGCGTTCGTTACTCTAACTATGGCTACACCTTC. Translation gives CSVRYSNYGYTF.

This clone was recorded only once. The chain carries TRBV7-9 and TRBJ1-5; D is undetermined. The CDR3 is made up of 13 amino acids. The germline CDR1 and CDR2 sequences are SEHNR and FQNEAQ (reference sequence). The V and J ends lost 5 bases and 2 bases respectively, with 7 bases between them. DNA of the CDR3: TGTGCCAGCAGCCTCCCTGGCAATCAGCCCCAGCATTTT. Its protein product is CASSLPGNQPQHF.

J is TRBJ2-7 and V is TRBV10-3; a possible D gene is TRBD1 (6 bases). This CDR3 spans 16 amino acids. V lost 2 bases and J lost 5, with 19 bases in between. From germline, CDR1 is ENHRY and CDR2 SYGVKD. CDR3 DNA sequence: TGTGCCATCAGTGAGGGACAGCTTGACGGGTGGGACGAGCAGTACTTC. Translated, it gives CAISEGQLDGWDEQYF.

In its sample, this clone is medium-sized. The V call is TRBV19, the J call TRBJ2-2; TRBD1 might be the D (5 bases). Trimming left V 5 bases short and J 4 bases short, with 11 bases between. The length of the CDR3 is 14 residues. Looked up from germline, CDR1 is LNHDA and CDR2 is SQIVND (reference sequence). The CDR3 nucleotides are TGTGCCAGTAGTGGCAGGGCTGGCACCGGGGAGCTGTTTTTT. Translating gives CASSGRAGTGELFF.

Written as DNA, the CDR3 is TGTGCCAGCTTCAGGGGCTTAAACACTGAAGCTTTCTTT. It yields the protein CASFRGLNTEAFF. The V and J genes are TRBV6-1 and TRBJ1-1, with D perhaps matching TRBD1 (6 bases). The CDR3 spans 13 residues. Germline CDR1 and CDR2: MNHNS and SASEGT. V dropped 8 bases and J dropped 2 bases, with 12 bases sitting between them.

This chain connects TRBV27 to TRBJ2-2; TRBD2 aligns across 7 bases. The CDR3 runs to 15 residues. The junction had 8 bases not matched to a gene; V was cut back by 4 bases and J by 6 bases. Per the germline V gene, CDR1 is MNHEY and CDR2 is SMNVEV (reference sequence). The CDR3 bases are TGTGCCAGCAGTTGGGCAGGCCGGGGGGCCGGGGAGCTGTTTTTT. Amino acid sequence: CASSWAGRGAGELFF.

This clone was seen just once. The chain recombines TRBV6-5 with TRBJ2-3, with unresolved D. Per germline, CDR1 MNHEY and CDR2 SVGAGI. The CDR3 runs to 15 residues. Trimming left V 5 bases short and J 1 base short, with 13 bases between. CDR3 in amino acids: CASSQPSRGTDTQYF. The CDR3, as DNA: TGTGCCAGCAGTCAACCGTCACGGGGCACAGATACGCAGTATTTT.